Listed here are 26 T cell receptor beta chains from one sample, sequenced in a study of T cells in Graves' hyperthyroidism and ophthalmopathy. There were TCR beta CDR3 regions amplified from RNA transcripts. Carried out on the TCR CDR3, a first-round RT-PCR used the HTBI primer set. MiXCR, applied by TCRdb to the multiplex PCR reads, yields one record per CDR3 protein. The repertoire includes 450,000 to 650,000 distinct CDR3 sequences, 14% of them detected once, and more than 6% sits in the top ten. The sequencing input was blood. The receptors were sampled from a woman younger than 35 with Graves' ophthalmopathy.

This clonotype occurred many times. The chain uses TRBV28 and TRBJ2-1; D gene uncertain. Trimming removed 5 bases from V and 0 bases from J, with 14 bases in between. The CDR3 contains 16 residues. From germline, CDR1 is MDHEN and CDR2 SYDVKM. The CDR3 DNA follows: TGTGCCAGCAGTCCCCCTGAGGAGAGCTCCTACAATGAGCAGTTCTTC. Its protein product is CASSPPEESSYNEQFF.

This clonotype has a count of ten or more. The chain couples TRBV7-2 to TRBJ2-3; D possibly corresponds to TRBD2 (6 bases). The germline CDR1 and CDR2 sequences are SGHTA and FQGNSA. The CDR3 has 17 residues. V was cut by 4 bases and J by 0 bases, with 17 bases left in between. The CDR3 spells CASSSLGSGPSTDTQYF. The DNA for the CDR3 is TGTGCCAGCAGCTCCCTGGGGAGCGGGCCTAGCACAGATACGCAGTATTTT. The full variable domain, completed using reference TRBV7-2 and TRBJ2-3, is GAGVSQSPSNKVTEKGKDVELRCDPISGHTALYWYRQSLGQGLEFLIYFQGNSAPDKSGLPSDRFSAERTGGSVSTLTIQRTQQEDSAVYLCASSSLGSGPSTDTQYFGPGTRLTVL.

This clonotype was detected a few times. This rearrangement joins TRBV28 to TRBJ2-2, with TRBD2 identical over 8 bases. Germline CDR1 is MDHEN and CDR2 is SYDVKM. This CDR3 spans 14 amino acids. V was clipped by 8 bases and J by 4 bases; unmatched bases: 6. CDR3 nucleotides: TGTGCCAGCCGGACTAGCTTGGGCACCGGGGAGCTGTTTTTT. Its translation: CASRTSLGTGELFF.

This clonotype has a count of ten or more. The chain combines TRBV27 with TRBJ2-7, with 8 bases aligning to TRBD2. The CDR3 has 14 amino acids. V trimming: 3 bases; J trimming: 5 bases; junction bases outside the gene matches: 6. Germline V gene data show CDR1 as MNHEY and CDR2 as SMNVEV (reference sequence). The DNA for the CDR3 is TGTGCCAGCAGTTTGAGCGGGAGAATCAACGAGCAGTACTTC. Translated, it gives CASSLSGRINEQYF.

This clonotype was seen more than once but under ten times. The chain combines TRBV28 with TRBJ2-5; 13 bases match TRBD2. The V segment lost 5 bases and the J segment 0 bases; nucleotides outside the gene matches: 6. The CDR3 runs to 17 residues. Germline V CDR1 and CDR2: MDHEN, SYDVKM. Here the CDR3 DNA reads TGTGCCAGCAGTCTGACTAGCGGGAGGTTGTACCAAGAGACCCAGTACTTC. Translated, it gives CASSLTSGRLYQETQYF.

This clonotype appeared a few times. An end of the junction differs from the germline gene, which may be a read error. The rearrangement uses TRBV9 and TRBJ2-7; D assignment may be TRBD1 or TRBD2 (5 bases each). CDR1 and CDR2 (germline): SGDLS, YYNGEE. This CDR3 has 13 residues. The CDR3 sequence: CASSVLVGDEQYF. The CDR3 DNA follows: TGTGCCAGCAGCGTATTAGTGGGGGACGAGCAATACTTC.

Comments on this clonotype: A much larger clone is a single base away; this may be a read error. Here the CDR3 DNA reads TGTGCCAGCAGTTTATTGGGTCAGGGGGACGGGAACACTAAAGCTTTCTTT. Its protein is CASSLLGQGDGNTKAFF. The gene calls are TRBV2 and TRBJ1-1, with 7 bases aligning to TRBD1. The CDR3 sequence is 17 residues long. Per the germline V gene, CDR1 is SNHLY and CDR2 is FYNNEI. The entire variable domain, with the rest obtained from reference TRBV2 and TRBJ1-1, is as follows: EPEVTQTPSHQVTQMGQEVILRCVPISNHLYFYWYRQILGQKVEFLVSFYNNEISEKSEIFDDQFSVERPDGSNFTLKIRSTKLEDSAMYFCASSLLGQGDGNTKAFFGQGTRLTVV.

This clonotype was detected many times. The chain has TRBV7-8 and TRBJ1-6, with 9 bases fitting TRBD1. J gave up 15 bases and V 4 bases, and 4 bases lay outside the gene matches. The CDR3 is 12 residues long. The germline CDR1 and CDR2 sequences are SGHVS and FQNEAQ. CDR3: CASSSRQGVLHF. The CDR3 DNA sequence: TGTGCCAGCAGCTCCAGACAGGGGGTCCTCCACTTT.

This clonotype was seen many times. The chain recombines TRBV20-1 with TRBJ2-1; 12 nucleotides agree with TRBD2. Trimming cost V 0 bases and J 7 bases; bases outside gene matches: 7. The germline V gene encodes CDR1 DFQATT and CDR2 SNEGSKA (reference sequence). The CDR3 contains 16 residues. CDR3 amino acids: CSARDDLAGGWNEQFF. The CDR3 DNA reads as TGCAGTGCTAGAGATGACCTAGCGGGAGGGTGGAATGAGCAGTTCTTC.

This clonotype was counted at least ten times. The V call is TRBV12-3 or TRBV12-4, the J call TRBJ1-1, with D possibly TRBD1 on 5 matching bases. CDR3 length: 15 amino acids. Trimming removed 5 bases from V and 4 bases from J, with 17 bases in between. CDR3 DNA sequence: TGTGCCAGCAGTCTATCTTCCAGGGTAGCCACTGAAGCTTTCTTT. This gives the protein CASSLSSRVATEAFF.

This clonotype was seen ten or more times. The chain recombines TRBV29-1 with TRBJ1-1; maybe TRBD1 (5 bases). Between the trimmed V and J ends, which lost 3 bases and 9 bases, there was a span of 17 bases. Looked up from germline, CDR1 is SQVTM and CDR2 is ANQGSEA. CDR3 length: 13 amino acids. CDR3 bases: TGCAGCGTTGATTATGGGGGGAGGGCAAAAGCTTTCTTT. Its protein product is CSVDYGGRAKAFF.

The rearrangement joins TRBV4-1 to TRBJ2-7, with TRBD2 as a possible D gene (5 bases). The CDR3 has 14 residues. In germline, CDR1 is MGHRA, CDR2 YSYEKL. The germline V and J ends were trimmed by 4 bases and 1 base, with 11 bases remaining between them. CDR3 DNA: TGCGCCAGCAGCCGCGGCACGGGGTCCTACGAGCAGTACTTC. As protein: CASSRGTGSYEQYF.

This clonotype was recorded only once. The CDR3 here is CASRGGTSGRAGTDEQFF. In nucleotides, the CDR3 is TGTGCCAGCAGAGGCGGGACTAGCGGGAGGGCCGGTACGGATGAGCAGTTCTTC. V is TRBV2 and J is TRBJ2-1; 16 positions match TRBD2. There are 18 residues in the CDR3. Germline CDR1 reads SNHLY; CDR2 reads FYNNEI. V was clipped by 6 bases and J by 8 bases; unmatched bases: 13.

In this sample, this clonotype turned up a few times. The genes are TRBV12-3 or TRBV12-4 and TRBJ2-3, with a tentative D call TRBD2 (5 bases). This CDR3 comprises 15 residues. The V end was cut by 1 base, the J end by 3 bases, with 11 bases between. The CDR3 region is CASSLVVGDTDTQYF. In DNA form, the CDR3 reads TGTGCCAGCAGTTTAGTGGTGGGAGATACAGATACGCAGTATTTT.

Turning to this clonotype: A single base separates this from a much larger clone, so it may be a read error. The CDR3 does not end in the conserved phenylalanine or tryptophan, so this is likely a read error. This chain joins TRBV12-3 or TRBV12-4 and TRBJ1-1, with D hard to call. The ends were cut back, 3 bases at V and 1 base at J, with 9 bases in the middle. The CDR3 has 14 amino acids. The CDR3 here is CASSFRTENTEAFL. CDR3 nucleotide sequence: TGTGCCAGCAGTTTCAGGACCGAGAACACTGAAGCTTTCCTT.

This clonotype was counted many times. This chain joins TRBV28 and TRBJ2-2, with 9 bases lining up with TRBD2. There are 15 residues in the CDR3. The germline CDR1 and CDR2 sequences are MDHEN and SYDVKM. The junction had 0 bases not matched to a gene; V was cut back by 4 bases and J by 0 bases. CDR3 DNA: TGTGCCAGCAGTTGGACTAGCGCGAACACCGGGGAGCTGTTTTTT. It yields the protein CASSWTSANTGELFF.

This clonotype appeared many times. V is TRBV19 and J is TRBJ2-7; weak D call: TRBD2 (6 bases). Germline V gives CDR1 LNHDA, CDR2 SQIVND (reference sequence). The CDR3 consists of 15 residues. V lost 5 bases, J lost 2 bases, and 16 bases lay in between. CDR3 region: CASSDRDSGTYEQYF. In DNA, the CDR3 is TGTGCCAGTAGTGACCGGGACTCAGGTACCTACGAGCAGTACTTC.

This clonotype has a handful of counts. V and J are TRBV27 and TRBJ2-7, with TRBD2 matching over 10 bases. The CDR3 contains 16 residues. V gave up 3 bases and J gave up 2 bases; unmatched junction bases: 7. The germline V gene has CDR1 MNHEY and CDR2 SMNVEV (reference sequence). The CDR3 protein is CASSFIRTSGTYEQYF. In DNA, the CDR3 is TGTGCCAGCAGTTTCATCCGGACTAGCGGCACCTACGAGCAGTACTTC.

The table lists this clonotype with a few counts. This chain joins TRBV3-1 and TRBJ1-3; D not resolved. The CDR3 covers 18 residues. Trimming pared 1 base from V and 0 bases from J, leaving 16 bases between. Looked up from germline, CDR1 is LGHDT and CDR2 is YNNKEL (reference sequence). The CDR3 loop reads CASSQVRTTSYSGNTIYF. As DNA, the CDR3 is TGTGCCAGCAGCCAAGTCAGAACCACGAGTTACTCTGGAAACACCATATATTTT.

This clonotype was counted many times. The V gene is TRBV5-1, the J gene TRBJ1-1; D is undetermined. This CDR3 spans 14 amino acids. V lost 5 bases to trimming and J lost 1 base, with 12 bases between them. CDR1 is SGHRS, CDR2 YFSETQ, per germline. Written as DNA, the CDR3 is TGCGCCAGCAGAACTTCTTCGGGGAACACTGAAGCTTTCTTT. It specifies CASRTSSGNTEAFF. The variable domain in full, with the rest retrieved from reference TRBV5-1 and TRBJ1-1, is KAGVTQTPRYLIKTRGQQVTLSCSPISGHRSVSWYQQTPGQGLQFLFEYFSETQRNKGNFPGRFSGRQFSNSRSEMNVSTLELGDSALYLCASRTSSGNTEAFFGQGTRLTVV.

This clonotype was seen only a few times. The J gene is TRBJ1-4, the V gene TRBV28, with D maybe TRBD1 (5 bases). This CDR3 region has 17 residues. The V and J ends lost 11 bases and 3 bases respectively, with 25 bases between them. Germline V CDR1 and CDR2: MDHEN, SYDVKM. For the CDR3, the DNA is TGTGCCGGCAACCCCGGGGCAGGGCAGGCCTCTAATGAAAAACTGTTTTTT. This translates into CAGNPGAGQASNEKLFF.

This clonotype was seen ten or more times. This chain joins TRBV29-1 and TRBJ2-3, with 7 bases that match TRBD2. Trimming at V came to 5 bases and at J to 1 base, leaving 9 bases not matched to a gene. The germline V gene has CDR1 SQVTM and CDR2 ANQGSEA. The CDR3 is 15 amino acids. CDR3 nucleotide sequence: TGCAGCGTTCCCGGACTAGTAGGAGGCACAGATACGCAGTATTTT. It codes for CSVPGLVGGTDTQYF.

This clonotype was counted only a few times. This chain uses TRBV24-1 with TRBJ2-7, with TRBD1 identical over 7 bases. Germline V gives CDR1 KGHDR, CDR2 SFDVKD. The CDR3 contains 17 residues. The V gene end was trimmed by 5 bases and the J gene end by 0 bases; junction bases not matched to a gene: 12. Here the CDR3 reads CATSAWDRRLSSYEQYF. CDR3 DNA: TGTGCCACCAGTGCTTGGGACAGACGATTGAGCTCCTACGAGCAGTACTTC.

In this sample, this clonotype turned up many times. The chain joins TRBV7-9 to TRBJ2-1; D perhaps matches TRBD2 (5 bases). Per the germline V gene, CDR1 is SEHNR and CDR2 is FQNEAQ (reference sequence). V gave up 1 base and J gave up 10 bases, with 8 bases separating them. The CDR3 covers 12 residues. CDR3 loop: CASSLGASEQFF. The DNA of the CDR3 is TGTGCCAGCAGCTTAGGGGCTAGCGAGCAGTTCTTC.

This clonotype was counted at least ten times. This chain uses TRBV20-1 with TRBJ1-1; TRBD1 matches 9 bases. Germline V lookup: CDR1 DFQATT, CDR2 SNEGSKA (reference sequence). This CDR3 has 16 amino acids. V shed 0 bases and J 1 base; nucleotides not matched to a gene: 6. The CDR3 DNA follows: TGCAGTGCTAGAGATGGTACAGGGGGCGCGAACACTGAAGCTTTCTTT. It is translated as CSARDGTGGANTEAFF.

The rearrangement links TRBV6-1 to TRBJ1-2, with D perhaps matching TRBD1 (5 bases). This CDR3 region has 14 residues. Trimming stripped 6 bases from V and 6 bases from J, with 17 bases between. The germline CDR1 and CDR2 sequences are MNHNS and SASEGT. CDR3 in DNA: TGTGCCAGCAGCCTAACTGACGGGGGGAATGGCTACACCTTC. As protein: CASSLTDGGNGYTF.